The 5 T cell receptor beta chains listed next were all sequenced from one sample in a study of OX40 agonist ivuxolimab in advanced cancers. Sequenced by immunoSEQ multiplex PCR; TCRdb stores in-frame clones only, minus some. There are 70,000 to 95,000 clones in the sample; around 84% occur only once, and approximately 1.5% lies in the top ten. Sequencing was performed on CD4+ or CD8+ T cells sorted from blood, taken in a trial of the OX40 agonist ivuxolimab. Receptors originate from an adult with an advanced solid tumor such as melanoma, head and neck, liver or kidney cancer.

V and J are TRBV28 and TRBJ2-7; D not resolved. The CDR3 is 12 amino acids. Trimming took off 3 bases at V and 2 bases at J, with 5 bases between the two ends. In germline, CDR1 is MDHEN, CDR2 SYDVKM. For the CDR3, the DNA is TGTGCCAGCAGTTTCCTTACCTACGAGCAGTACTTC. Its translation is CASSFLTYEQYF. Full variable domain (outside the CDR3, taken from reference TRBV28 and TRBJ2-7): DVKVTQSSRYLVKRTGEKVFLECVQDMDHENMFWYRQDPGLGLRLIYFSYDVKMKEKGDIPEGYSVSREKKERFSLILESASTNQTSMYLCASSFLTYEQYFGPGTRLTVT.

The CDR3: CAWSLGVSNEKLFF. In DNA form, the CDR3 reads TGTGCCTGGAGTCTCGGGGTATCTAATGAAAAACTGTTTTTT. The chain recombines TRBV30 with TRBJ1-4, with D unresolved. Trimming took 2 bases from V and 3 from J, leaving 10 bases between them. Germline lookup yields CDR1 GTSNPN and CDR2 SVGIG (reference sequence). This CDR3 has 14 residues.

In regard to this clone: One junction end disagrees with the germline gene, perhaps due to a read error. This specimen includes other DNA sequences encoding the same CDR3. The V call is TRBV4-3, the J call TRBJ2-2, with D possibly TRBD1 on 6 matching bases. This CDR3 has 16 amino acids. CDR1 is LGHNA and CDR2 is YSLEER in the germline V gene. CDR3 loop: CASSLGMGADTGELFF. CDR3 sequence (DNA): TGCGCCAGCAGCCTCGGAATGGGGGCCGACACCGGGGAGCTATTTTTT.

The J gene is TRBJ2-1, the V gene TRBV5-1; tentative D call: TRBD2 (6 bases). Trimming cost V 3 bases and J 8 bases, with 18 bases left between them. Per the germline V gene, CDR1 is SGHRS and CDR2 is YFSETQ. The length of the CDR3 is 15 residues. The CDR3 spells CASSSGGGGADEQFF. The CDR3 DNA is TGCGCCAGCAGCTCCGGGGGTGGAGGGGCTGATGAGCAGTTCTTC.

The rearrangement uses TRBV7-5 and TRBJ2-7. TRBV7-5 is flagged as a pseudogene. This CDR3 comprises 15 residues. In DNA form, the CDR3 reads TGTGTCAGAAGCTTGGGGTACAGAGACCTCTACGAGCAGTACTTC. Protein sequence: CVRSLGYRDLYEQYF.